The rows below give T cell receptor beta chains drawn from one sample of a study of blood T cell repertoires in COVID-19. The data were produced by immunoSEQ multiplex PCR, yet TCRdb's version contains in-frame clones alone and is incomplete. Seen here are about 55,000 clones, 85% to 90% observed once, and the top ten hold about 8.5%. The material sequenced was peripheral blood. Receptors originate from a man in his 60s with active COVID-19. Both conserved end residues are part of each CDR3. The order of the fields is clone size, V gene, J gene, D gene, CDR3 protein, CDR3 DNA. The D gene is left open where the match is weak. Clone size appears in some rows only: once, few, many, or a class for an expanded clone.

>.|TRBV6-2/TRBV6-3|TRBJ2-7|TRBD1
CASSHDGTGAYEQYF
TGTGCCAGCAGTCACGACGGGACAGGAGCCTACGAGCAGTACTTC
>.|TRBV18|TRBJ2-1|TRBD2
CASSDGAGGPTLSSYNEQFF
TGTGCCAGCTCTGATGGAGCGGGAGGGCCTACCCTTAGCTCCTACAATGAGCAGTTCTTC
>few|TRBV10-3|TRBJ2-3|TRBD2
CATQGSGSPDTQYF
TGTGCCACCCAGGGGAGCGGGAGTCCCGATACGCAGTATTTT
>.|TRBV9|TRBJ2-2|TRBD2
CASSLTPGTSGTGELFF
TGTGCCAGCAGCCTAACCCCGGGGACTAGCGGCACCGGGGAGCTGTTTTTT
>.|TRBV29-1|TRBJ1-2|TRBD1
CSVRTDRGASYGYTF
TGCAGCGTTCGCACAGACAGGGGGGCCTCCTATGGCTACACCTTC
>.|TRBV19|TRBJ2-3|TRBD2
CASSSGGHTDTQYF
TGTGCCAGTTCATCGGGAGGGCACACAGATACGCAGTATTTT
>.|TRBV6-2/TRBV6-3|TRBJ1-5|.
CASSPTQGLSNQPQHF
TGTGCCAGCAGCCCAACCCAGGGTCTGAGCAATCAGCCCCAGCATTTT
>few|TRBV30|TRBJ1-5|.
CAWSNTGYSNQPQHF
TGTGCCTGGAGCAATACAGGGTATAGCAATCAGCCCCAGCATTTT
>once|TRBV7-9|TRBJ2-2|TRBD1
CASSLRSTGGTGELFF
TGTGCCAGCAGCTTAAGGTCGACAGGGGGCACCGGGGAGCTGTTTTTT
>.|TRBV10-2|TRBJ2-5|TRBD2
CATNGMPAGGPDGETQYF
TGCGCCACCAATGGGATGCCAGCGGGAGGGCCGGACGGAGAGACCCAGTACTTC
>.|TRBV27|TRBJ2-6|.
CASKGVAGANVLTF
TGTGCCAGCAAGGGGGTCGCCGGGGCCAACGTCCTGACTTTC
>.|TRBV6-5|TRBJ2-1|TRBD2
CATGLAGVYEQFF
TGTGCCACGGGACTAGCGGGAGTTTATGAGCAGTTCTTC
>.|TRBV4-1|TRBJ2-7|TRBD1
CASSQGQGAPYEQYF
TGCGCCAGCAGCCAAGGACAGGGGGCCCCCTACGAGCAGTACTTC
>.|TRBV7-2|TRBJ1-2|TRBD1
CASSKQGALGYTF
TGTGCCAGCAGTAAACAGGGGGCGCTGGGCTACACCTTC
>.|TRBV25-1|TRBJ2-3|TRBD2
CASSESGLADITDTQYF
TGTGCCAGCAGTGAATCCGGACTAGCTGACATCACAGATACGCAGTATTTT
>.|TRBV19|TRBJ1-6|TRBD1
CASSAGTGDSPLHF
TGTGCCAGTAGCGCCGGGACAGGGGATTCACCCCTCCACTTT
>.|TRBV30|TRBJ1-6|TRBD1
CAWRLRQGNSPLHF
TGTGCCTGGAGGCTAAGACAGGGGAACTCACCCCTCCACTTT
>.|TRBV27|TRBJ1-4|.
CASSLGRTEKLFF
TGTGCCAGCAGTTTGGGGCGTACTGAAAAACTGTTTTTT
>.|TRBV19|TRBJ2-7|TRBD2
CASRLAGGRNEQYF
TGTGCCAGTAGGCTAGCGGGAGGCCGAAACGAGCAGTACTTC
>.|TRBV14|TRBJ2-5|.
CASSQARFETQYF
TGTGCCAGCAGCCAAGCGAGGTTTGAGACCCAGTACTTC
>once|TRBV11-2|TRBJ2-4|TRBD2
CASSSGTTKNIQYF
TGTGCCAGCAGCAGCGGGACGACCAAAAACATTCAGTACTTC
>.|TRBV11-2|TRBJ1-6|.
CASSSRGSSYNSPLHF
TGTGCCAGCAGCTCCCGAGGTAGCTCCTATAATTCACCCCTCCACTTT
>.|TRBV28|TRBJ1-3|.
CASSRWPGQGNTIYF
TGTGCCAGCAGTAGATGGCCCGGACAGGGAAACACCATATATTTT
>.|TRBV27|TRBJ2-3|.
CASRRGRSTDTQYF
TGTGCCAGCAGACGCGGGCGAAGCACAGATACGCAGTATTTT
>.|TRBV3-1/TRBV3-2|TRBJ2-7|.
CASSQASGGSEQYF
TGTGCCAGCAGCCAAGCCAGCGGAGGAAGCGAGCAGTACTTC
>.|TRBV27|TRBJ2-5|TRBD2
CASSLRYGLAGETQYF
TGTGCCAGCAGTTTACGCTACGGACTAGCGGGAGAGACCCAGTACTTC
>.|TRBV4-1|TRBJ1-1|.
CTSSQGGGGTEAFF
TGCACCAGCAGCCAAGGAGGGGGTGGCACTGAAGCTTTCTTT
>.|TRBV15|TRBJ2-5|TRBD1
CATSRDRGPQETQYF
TGTGCCACCAGCAGGGACAGGGGCCCCCAAGAGACCCAATACTTC
>.|TRBV21-1|TRBJ2-7|.
CASSKVGTGGPYEQYF
TGTGCCAGCAGCAAAGTAGGGACAGGGGGCCCCTACGAGCAGTACTTC
>.|TRBV27|TRBJ2-1|.
CASSPDSLYNEQFF
TGTGCCAGCAGTCCGGACTCCCTGTACAATGAGCAGTTCTTC
>.|TRBV15|TRBJ2-7|TRBD1
CATSRPAGTGPLGQYF
TGTGCCACCAGCAGACCCGCCGGGACAGGGCCCCTCGGGCAGTACTTC
>.|TRBV29-1|TRBJ2-5|TRBD2
CSVEDRTSVREETQYF
TGCAGCGTTGAAGATAGGACTAGCGTGAGGGAAGAGACCCAGTACTTC
>.|TRBV6-6|TRBJ2-7|TRBD1
CASSPGTAYEQYF
TGTGCCAGCAGCCCCGGGACAGCGTACGAGCAGTACTTC
>.|TRBV3-1/TRBV3-2|TRBJ2-5|TRBD2
CASSQDHNGRETQYF
TGTGCCAGCAGCCAAGATCATAACGGGAGGGAGACCCAGTACTTC
>.|TRBV5-1|TRBJ2-5|.
CASSLQLAPQETQYF
TGCGCCAGCAGCCTGCAGCTAGCGCCCCAAGAGACCCAGTACTTC
>.|TRBV9|TRBJ1-1|.
CASSVGTVMNTEAFF
TGTGCCAGCAGCGTAGGGACAGTAATGAACACTGAAGCTTTCTTT
>few|TRBV4-1|TRBJ1-5|TRBD1
CASSQGTGHGNQPQHF
TGCGCCAGCAGCCAAGGGACAGGGCATGGCAATCAGCCCCAGCATTTT
>.|TRBV5-1|TRBJ1-1|.
CASSWGQGNTEAFF
TGCGCCAGCAGCTGGGGGCAGGGGAACACTGAAGCTTTCTTT
>.|TRBV7-8|TRBJ2-1|TRBD2
CASSLRREGGNEQFF
TGTGCCAGCAGCTTACGGCGGGAGGGGGGGAATGAGCAGTTCTTC
>.|TRBV29-1|TRBJ2-7|.
CSVEDRYEQYF
TGCAGCGTTGAAGACAGGTACGAGCAGTACTTC
>.|TRBV9|TRBJ2-2|TRBD2
CASSTRTSGRPAGELFF
TGTGCCAGCAGCACCCGGACTAGCGGGAGACCTGCCGGGGAGCTGTTTTTT
>.|TRBV14|TRBJ1-1|.
CASSQWEGVGEAFF
TGTGCCAGCAGCCAATGGGAAGGGGTGGGTGAAGCTTTCTTT
>.|TRBV29-1|TRBJ2-1|TRBD1
CSYRGTYNEQFF
TGCAGCTACAGGGGAACCTACAATGAGCAGTTCTTC
>.|TRBV28|TRBJ1-2|TRBD1
CASTDRGRHTF
TGTGCCAGTACGGACAGGGGGCGGCACACCTTC
>once|TRBV19|TRBJ1-2|.
CASSIWNRVYGYTF
TGTGCCAGTAGTATCTGGAACAGGGTTTATGGCTACACCTTC